A single sample is the source of the 20 T cell receptor beta chains below, sequenced in a study of regulatory T cells in long-lasting Graves disease. CDR3 regions were amplified by Arm-PCR using iRepertoire HTBI primers to build TCR beta libraries. TCRdb ran MiXCR on the multiplex PCR reads and lists one entry per CDR3 protein. The data contain about 420,000 distinct CDR3 sequences, less than 25% of them seen just once; the ten biggest clones take up around 24%. Time point noted: persistent/refractory GD, antithyroid drugs over 5 years with positive TRAb. Following extraction of RNA from PBMCs, that RNA was used to make the TCR library. The material was peripheral blood mononuclear cells (PBMCs), obtained when the disease was refractory, from a patient treated with antithyroid drugs. Receptors were obtained from a female donor with Graves disease.

The chain employs TRBV4-1 and TRBJ2-7, with 7 bases matching TRBD2. Germline CDR1 is MGHRA and CDR2 is YSYEKL. V trimming: 1 base; J trimming: 3 bases; junction bases outside the gene matches: 6. The CDR3 loop spans 15 amino acids. CDR3 residues: CASSQVRLADYEQYF. The CDR3 DNA is TGCGCCAGCAGCCAAGTTCGACTAGCAGACTACGAGCAGTACTTC.

The V call is TRBV6-9, the J call TRBJ1-2, with D perhaps TRBD1 (5 bases). V lost 3 bases to trimming and J lost 0 bases, with 17 bases between them. CDR1 MNHGY and CDR2 SVAAGI come from the germline V gene. The CDR3 has 17 amino acids. As DNA, the CDR3 is TGTGCCAGCAGTTACCGGTCCTCTGGGGCCTCTAACTATGGCTACACCTTC. It codes for CASSYRSSGASNYGYTF.

The V gene is TRBV30, the J gene TRBJ2-2; D gene uncertain. CDR1 and CDR2 (germline): GTSNPN, SVGIG (reference sequence). V dropped 3 bases and J dropped 0 bases, with 5 bases sitting between them. The CDR3 contains 13 residues. The CDR3 DNA reads as TGTGCCTGGAGAGGGACGAACACCGGGGAGCTGTTTTTT. It encodes CAWRGTNTGELFF.

This clonotype was seen repeatedly, ten times or more. V and J are TRBV12-3 or TRBV12-4 and TRBJ1-5, with no clear D. This CDR3 comprises 17 residues. The V end was cut by 3 bases, the J end by 0 bases, with 15 bases between. The CDR3 DNA is TGTGCCAGCAGTTTTATGCATGGCAGTGATAGCAATCAGCCCCAGCATTTT. Translation: CASSFMHGSDSNQPQHF.

Comment on this clonotype: The junction shows a germline mismatch at one end, possibly a read error. The V and J genes are TRBV7-8 and TRBJ2-7; 11 bases align to TRBD2. The CDR3 loop spans 15 amino acids. The germline gives CDR1 SGHVS, CDR2 FQNEAQ. CDR3 sequence (DNA): TGCGCCAGCAGCTTGCAACTAGCGGGAGTAGATTGGCAGTACTTC. It yields the protein CASSLQLAGVDWQYF. The complete variable domain, with remaining parts taken from reference TRBV7-8 and TRBJ2-7, reads GAGVSQSPRYKVAKRGQDVALRCDPISGHVSLFWYQQALGQGPEFLTYFQNEAQLDKSGLPSDRFFAERPEGSVSTLKIQRTQQEDSAVYLCASSLQLAGVDWQYFGPGTRLTVT.

This clonotype was counted only a few times. The genes are TRBV25-1 and TRBJ1-3, with a tentative D call TRBD1 (5 bases). The CDR3 runs to 15 residues. V shed 6 bases and J shed 0 bases, with 12 bases lying between them. Germline V lookup: CDR1 MGHDK, CDR2 SYGVNS. CDR3 nucleotides: TGTGCCAGCAGGACAGCGGAGTACTCTGGAAACACCATATATTTT. This encodes CASRTAEYSGNTIYF.

In this sample, this clonotype turned up many times. The rearrangement uses TRBV29-1 and TRBJ2-7; TRBD1 aligns across 7 bases. The CDR3 runs 14 residues. With 5 bases clipped from V and 5 bases from J, the junction kept 12 bases outside the gene matches. Per the germline V gene, CDR1 is SQVTM and CDR2 is ANQGSEA. The CDR3 loop reads CSVINRGTGHEQYF. As DNA, the CDR3 is TGCAGCGTTATTAACAGGGGCACAGGTCACGAGCAGTACTTC.

This clonotype showed up just a few times. The gene calls are TRBV19 and TRBJ1-2; 7 positions match TRBD1. The CDR3 loop spans 15 amino acids. Germline V lookup: CDR1 LNHDA, CDR2 SQIVND (reference sequence). The V gene end was trimmed by 1 base and the J gene end by 4 bases; junction bases not matched to a gene: 6. The CDR3 loop is CASSIAWTGSYGYTF. In DNA form, the CDR3 reads TGTGCCAGTAGTATAGCCTGGACAGGCTCCTATGGCTACACCTTC.

At least ten counts were recorded for this clonotype. J is TRBJ2-7 and V is TRBV29-1, with no clear D. The CDR3 is 12 residues long. Trimming stripped 4 bases from V and 3 bases from J, with 10 bases between. Germline V lookup: CDR1 SQVTM, CDR2 ANQGSEA. Here the CDR3 reads CSVVRPNYEQYF. CDR3 in DNA: TGCAGCGTTGTGAGGCCAAACTACGAGCAGTACTTC.

The J gene is TRBJ1-5, the V gene TRBV6-1, with TRBD1 matching 10 bases. This CDR3 comprises 15 residues. The germline CDR1 and CDR2 sequences are MNHNS and SASEGT. Trimming took 7 bases from V and 9 from J; bases not matched to a gene: 12. In DNA, the CDR3 is TGTGCCAGCAAAACCGGACAGGGGGTTGGTGGGCCCCAGCATTTT. It encodes CASKTGQGVGGPQHF.

This clonotype has only a few counts. This rearrangement joins TRBV4-1 to TRBJ2-4; D may be TRBD2 (6 bases). The CDR3 has 15 residues. V dropped 5 bases and J dropped 0 bases, with 11 bases sitting between them. The germline V gene encodes CDR1 MGHRA and CDR2 YSYEKL. This chain's CDR3 is CASSNLAVAKNIQYF. The DNA for the CDR3 is TGCGCCAGCAGCAACTTAGCGGTAGCCAAAAACATTCAGTACTTC.

This clonotype was picked up many times. The chain carries TRBV2 and TRBJ1-2, with TRBD1 as a possible D gene (5 bases). V was pared by 11 bases and J by 5 bases, with 15 bases between. The CDR3 runs to 12 residues. From germline, CDR1 is SNHLY and CDR2 FYNNEI. The CDR3 region has the DNA TGTGCCGAAGGGACCGAGAATTATGGCTACACCTTC. Protein: CAEGTENYGYTF.

V is TRBV3-1 and J is TRBJ2-2; possible D gene TRBD1, 5 bases. The CDR3 length is 15 residues. V lost 6 bases to trimming and J lost 0 bases, with 11 bases between them. Per germline, CDR1 LGHDT and CDR2 YNNKEL (reference sequence). This chain's CDR3 is CASRRQPTNTGELFF. The CDR3 nucleotides are TGTGCCAGCAGGAGACAGCCGACGAACACCGGGGAGCTGTTTTTT. The variable domain in full, with the rest retrieved from reference TRBV3-1 and TRBJ2-2, is DTAVSQTPKYLVTQMGNDKSIKCEQNLGHDTMYWYKQDSKKFLKIMFSYNNKELIINETVPNRFSPKSPDKAHLNLHINSLELGDSAVYFCASRRQPTNTGELFFGEGSRLTVL.

In regard to this clonotype: The germline gene is not matched at one end of the junction; a read error may be the cause. The rearrangement links TRBV5-1 to TRBJ1-2; 7 nucleotides line up with TRBD1. CDR1 and CDR2 (germline): SGHRS, YFSETQ. This CDR3 is built from 13 residues. The CDR3 sequence: CASTLTGMAGYTF. The CDR3 DNA sequence: TGCGCCAGCACCTTGACAGGGATGGCTGGCTACACCTTC.

This clonotype has a handful of counts. The rearrangement uses TRBV19 and TRBJ2-1; D is uncertain. This CDR3 spans 13 amino acids. The V gene's germline CDR1 is LNHDA and CDR2 SQIVND (reference sequence). Trimming removed 5 bases from V and 6 bases from J, with 11 bases in between. CDR3 sequence reads: CASSFIGPNEQFF. The CDR3 DNA follows: TGTGCCAGTAGTTTCATCGGCCCCAATGAGCAGTTCTTC. Using reference TRBV19 and TRBJ2-1 for the parts outside the CDR3, the full variable domain is DGGITQSPKYLFRKEGQNVTLSCEQNLNHDAMYWYRQDPGQGLRLIYYSQIVNDFQKGDIAEGYSVSREKKESFPLTVTSAQKNPTAFYLCASSFIGPNEQFFGPGTRLTVL.

The CDR3 coding sequence is TGTGCCAGCACCGGGTTTGGGACCTACGAGCAGTACTTC. Protein: CASTGFGTYEQYF. This chain links TRBV27 with TRBJ2-7; D not certain. CDR3 size: 13 residues. Deletions cut 7 bases from V and 2 bases from J, with 12 bases between. Germline V CDR1 and CDR2: MNHEY, SMNVEV (reference sequence).

V usage is TRBV29-1 and J usage is TRBJ2-3, with no clear D. Germline lookup yields CDR1 SQVTM and CDR2 ANQGSEA. The CDR3 spans 11 residues. V was trimmed by 0 bases and J by 2 bases, leaving 0 bases between them. The CDR3 nucleotides are TGCAGCGTTGAAGACACAGATACGCAGTATTTT. Translation: CSVEDTDTQYF.

This clonotype was seen ten or more times. The genes are TRBV6-5 and TRBJ2-7, with 7 positions matching TRBD2. J lost 4 bases, V lost 2 bases, and 8 bases had no gene match. CDR1 MNHEY and CDR2 SVGAGI come from the germline V gene. This CDR3 is built from 15 residues. The DNA for the CDR3 is TGTGCCAGCAGTTACGGACTAGGAAATCTTTACGAGCAGTACTTC. It encodes CASSYGLGNLYEQYF.

The V call is TRBV2, the J call TRBJ2-3, with D perhaps matching TRBD1 (6 bases). CDR1 SNHLY and CDR2 FYNNEI come from the germline V gene. The CDR3 length is 15 residues. Trimming removed 6 bases from V and 5 bases from J, with 18 bases in between. The CDR3 protein is CASRDHYRVGDTQYF. Here the CDR3 DNA reads TGTGCCAGCAGAGACCATTACAGGGTTGGAGATACGCAGTATTTT.

This clonotype was found a few times. The V gene is TRBV7-2, the J gene TRBJ1-1; 8 positions match TRBD1. The CDR3 consists of 15 residues. Germline values: CDR1 SGHTA, CDR2 FQGNSA. The V and J ends lost 2 bases and 3 bases, in that order; junction bases with no gene match: 5. CDR3: CASSLPSGGYTEAFF. DNA for the CDR3: TGTGCCAGCAGCTTACCCTCAGGGGGCTACACTGAAGCTTTCTTT.